In this sample, the clone carrying this T cell receptor (beta chain) is medium-sized (0.01 to 0.1%). The data are from a study of immune evolution from preneoplasia to lung adenocarcinoma. Study context: HLA loss of heterozygosity: around 6.5% AIS, about 15% MIA, about 35% ADC, none AAH.

The V gene's germline CDR1 is SNHLY and CDR2 FYNNEI. The CDR3 runs 12 residues. The ends were cut back, 9 bases at V and 5 bases at J, with 13 bases in the middle. Libraries were prepared by immunoSEQ multiplex PCR; TCRdb keeps only in-frame clonotypes and omits some of them. The sample includes several thousand clones, 80% to 90% of them seen just once. Macro-dissection enriched premalignant or tumor cells before nucleic acid extraction. This clonotype was obtained from a person aged 70 to 80 with lung adenocarcinoma. Sequenced material: FFPE minimally invasive lung adenocarcinoma tissue. The V gene is TRBV2, the J gene TRBJ2-5; possibly TRBD1 for D (6 bases). CDR3 sequence: CARQGSRETQYF. The DNA of the CDR3 is TGTGCCAGGCAGGGGAGTCGGGAGACCCAGTACTTC.